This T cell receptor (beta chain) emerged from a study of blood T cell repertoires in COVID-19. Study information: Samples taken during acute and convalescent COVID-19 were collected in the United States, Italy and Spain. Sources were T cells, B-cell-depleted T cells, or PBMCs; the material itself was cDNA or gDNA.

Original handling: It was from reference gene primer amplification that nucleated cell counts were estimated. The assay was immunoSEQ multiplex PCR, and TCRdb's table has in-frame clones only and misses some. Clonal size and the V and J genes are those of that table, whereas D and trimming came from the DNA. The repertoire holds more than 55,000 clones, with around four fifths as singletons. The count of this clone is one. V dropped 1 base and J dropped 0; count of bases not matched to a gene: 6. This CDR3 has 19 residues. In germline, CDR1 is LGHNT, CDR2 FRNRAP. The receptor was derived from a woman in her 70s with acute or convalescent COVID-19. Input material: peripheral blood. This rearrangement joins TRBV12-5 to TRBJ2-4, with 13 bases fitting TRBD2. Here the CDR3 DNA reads TGTGCTAGTGGTTTGGAGAAGGGACTAGCGGGGTTAGCCAAAAACATTCAGTACTTC. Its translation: CASGLEKGLAGLAKNIQYF.